The 32 T cell receptor beta chains below all came from one sample that was sequenced in a study of blood T cells in healthy people across ages. The second PCR ran roughly 7 to 12 cycles with a sample-barcoded 5' primer and J-beta primers. One entry per CDR3 protein, called by TCRdb with MiXCR from the 5' RACE reads. This sample has fewer than 2 million distinct CDR3 sequences; about 39% occur once, and the top ten carry 20% to 25%. Material for sequencing was blood. These receptors were collected from a human donor in good health.

The chain uses TRBV29-1 and TRBJ2-1; D perhaps matches TRBD1 (5 bases). This CDR3 comprises 14 residues. V lost 5 bases, J lost 2 bases, and 13 bases lay in between. The germline CDR1 and CDR2 sequences are SQVTM and ANQGSEA. The CDR3 nucleotides read TGCAGCGTTCAGCAGGGTGGCACCTACAATGAGCAGTTCTTC. Its translation is CSVQQGGTYNEQFF.

The V gene is TRBV20-1, the J gene TRBJ1-2; D perhaps matches TRBD1 (6 bases). Germline lookup yields CDR1 DFQATT and CDR2 SNEGSKA (reference sequence). V lost 3 bases, J lost 4 bases, and 15 bases lay in between. There are 14 residues in the CDR3. The CDR3 sequence is CSASEQGSGYGYTF. CDR3 sequence (DNA): TGCAGTGCTAGCGAACAGGGATCGGGCTATGGCTACACCTTC.

In its sample, this clonotype was seen a few times. J is TRBJ2-7 and V is TRBV21-1; the table's D call, TRBD2, has no DNA check behind it. TRBV21-1 constitutes a pseudogene. This CDR3 has 18 amino acids. The CDR3 reads CASSKCIPDGRSPYEQYF. In DNA form, the CDR3 reads TGTGCCAGCAGCAAATGTATACCGGACGGACGCTCCCCCTACGAGCAGTACTTC.

A word on this clonotype: One end of the junction is discordant with germline, which a read error may explain. This sequence joins TRBV29-1 and TRBJ1-1; TRBD1 might be the D (5 bases). The CDR3 extends over 11 amino acids. CDR1 SQVTM and CDR2 ANQGSEA come from the germline V gene. CDR3 loop: CQGRGNTEAFF. The CDR3, as DNA: TGTCAGGGAAGGGGGAACACTGAAGCTTTCTTT.

The V call is TRBV6-2 or TRBV6-3, the J call TRBJ2-7; no definite D call. This CDR3 spans 17 amino acids. Germline CDR1 MNHEY, CDR2 SVGEGT. Trimming removed 0 bases from V and 0 bases from J, with 15 bases in between. The CDR3 bases are TGTGCCAGCAGTTACTCCCTCCTCGACAAGAGCTCCTACGAGCAGTACTTC. It translates to CASSYSLLDKSSYEQYF.

Only a few counts were recorded for this clonotype. This chain uses TRBV5-1 with TRBJ2-1; D might be TRBD2 (6 bases). Trimming took off 6 bases at V and 0 bases at J, with 13 bases between the two ends. Germline V gene lookup returns CDR1 SGHRS and CDR2 YFSETQ. CDR3 length equals 15 residues. CDR3 region: CASTLTSSSYNEQFF. In DNA form, the CDR3 reads TGCGCCAGCACCCTGACTAGTAGCTCCTACAATGAGCAGTTCTTC.

In its sample, this clonotype was seen a few times. The rearrangement joins TRBV3-1 to TRBJ2-7, with D uncertain. CDR1 is LGHDT, CDR2 YNNKEL, per germline (reference sequence). Trimming shortened V by 1 base and J by 3 bases, and 10 bases separated the two germline ends. There are 14 residues in the CDR3. Here the CDR3 DNA reads TGTGCCAGCAGCCAAGGAAGACTCATCTACGAGCAGTACTTC. It translates to CASSQGRLIYEQYF.

Concerning this clonotype itself: A much larger clone is a single base away; this may be a read error. CDR3 sequence (DNA): TGTGCCATCAGTGGGGATTGGAGCGAGCAGTTCTTC. Amino acids: CAISGDWSEQFF. The V call is TRBV10-3, the J call TRBJ2-1, with D unresolved. This CDR3 spans 12 amino acids. Trimming left V 4 bases short and J 10 bases short, with 11 bases between. Germline CDR1 is ENHRY and CDR2 is SYGVKD.

The V call is TRBV20-1, the J call TRBJ1-6; TRBD1 might be the D (6 bases). In germline, CDR1 is DFQATT, CDR2 SNEGSKA (reference sequence). The CDR3 runs to 14 residues. The V and J ends lost 5 bases and 6 bases respectively, with 14 bases between them. As DNA, the CDR3 is TGCAGTGCTCAAGCGGGGGCGGTTAATTCACCCCTCCACTTT. Translation: CSAQAGAVNSPLHF.

V gene TRBV5-5 combines with J gene TRBJ2-3; D assignment may be TRBD1 or TRBD2 (5 bases each). There are 14 residues in the CDR3. CDR1 and CDR2 from the germline V gene are SGHKS and YYEKEE (reference sequence). V was trimmed by 5 bases and J by 2 bases, leaving 12 bases between them. The CDR3 DNA reads TGTGCCAGCAGACCCGGGACCCTCACAGATACGCAGTATTTT. Protein: CASRPGTLTDTQYF.

The chain uses TRBV5-5 and TRBJ1-1, with D perhaps TRBD1 (5 bases). The CDR3 contains 14 residues. Germline CDR1 and CDR2: SGHKS and YYEKEE (reference sequence). Trimming cost V 4 bases and J 7 bases, with 17 bases left between them. This CDR3 is CASSPSSPGREAFF. The DNA for the CDR3 is TGTGCCAGCAGCCCGAGTTCGCCAGGGCGTGAAGCTTTCTTT.

This sequence joins TRBV4-1 and TRBJ2-7; 7 bases are a match to TRBD2. V shed 0 bases and J 4 bases; nucleotides not matched to a gene: 9. Per the germline V gene, CDR1 is MGHRA and CDR2 is YSYEKL. This CDR3 region has 16 residues. Here the CDR3 reads CASSQERTRGGYEQYF. Written as DNA, the CDR3 is TGCGCCAGCAGCCAAGAACGGACTAGAGGTGGGTACGAGCAGTACTTC.

The V and J genes are TRBV7-2 and TRBJ1-2; possible D gene TRBD1, 5 bases. V dropped 1 base and J dropped 8 bases, with 17 bases sitting between them. Germline CDR1 SGHTA, CDR2 FQGNSA. The CDR3 extends over 15 amino acids. In DNA form, the CDR3 reads TGTGCCAGCAGCTTAGGTTCAGGGATGGGGGACGGCTACACCTTC. Amino acids: CASSLGSGMGDGYTF.

This clonotype was seen a handful of times. The CDR3, as DNA: TGTGCCACCAGCGAGGGGACGGAAGGATACGAGCAGTACTTC. It codes for CATSEGTEGYEQYF. This chain connects TRBV15 to TRBJ2-7; either TRBD1 or TRBD2 may fit D (5 bases each). The CDR3 length is 14 residues. Germline V gene data show CDR1 as LNHNV and CDR2 as YYDKDF (reference sequence). The ends were cut back, 5 bases at V and 4 bases at J, with 15 bases in the middle.

The chain couples TRBV20-1 to TRBJ2-3, with D perhaps TRBD2 (7 bases). CDR1 is DFQATT and CDR2 is SNEGSKA in the germline V gene (reference sequence). The length of the CDR3 is 14 residues. V gave up 6 bases and J gave up 5 bases, with 18 bases separating them. The CDR3: CSAMAGGLGDTQYF. The CDR3 nucleotides read TGCAGTGCCATGGCCGGGGGGCTTGGAGATACGCAGTATTTT.

This clonotype was observed a handful of times. The chain is built from TRBV5-1 and TRBJ2-5, with 9 positions matching TRBD1. The CDR3 runs 14 residues. CDR1 SGHRS and CDR2 YFSETQ come from the germline V gene. V lost 0 bases to trimming and J lost 5 bases; unmatched junction nucleotides: 2. The chain's CDR3 is CASSLEGTGETQYF. CDR3 DNA: TGCGCCAGCAGCTTGGAAGGGACAGGGGAGACCCAGTACTTC.

The chain employs TRBV7-3 and TRBJ1-3, with D possibly TRBD1 on 6 matching bases. V lost 2 bases and J 4 bases, leaving 21 bases between the germline ends. CDR1 and CDR2 (germline): SGHTA, FQGTGA. There are 18 residues in the CDR3. The CDR3 here is CASSLVGGFPGSGNTIYF. CDR3 nucleotides: TGTGCCAGCAGCTTAGTAGGGGGATTTCCGGGGAGCGGAAACACCATATATTTT.

This clonotype came up a few times. This rearrangement joins TRBV29-1 to TRBJ2-7; 9 positions agree with TRBD2. Looked up from germline, CDR1 is SQVTM and CDR2 is ANQGSEA. J gave up 4 bases and V 0 bases, and 10 bases lay outside the gene matches. The CDR3 has 16 amino acids. The CDR3 sequence is CSVEDRGGGASYEQYF. In nucleotides, the CDR3 is TGCAGCGTTGAAGATCGTGGCGGGGGGGCTTCTTACGAGCAGTACTTC.

This chain connects TRBV20-1 to TRBJ2-3; 7 bases align to TRBD1. Per the germline V gene, CDR1 is DFQATT and CDR2 is SNEGSKA (reference sequence). The V and J ends lost 4 bases and 5 bases, in that order; junction bases with no gene match: 18. The CDR3 sequence is 17 residues long. DNA for the CDR3: TGCAGTGCTACCAAAACAGGGGCGAGTTGGAGAATAGATACGCAGTATTTT. Translating it yields CSATKTGASWRIDTQYF.

This clonotype has a handful of counts. CDR3 sequence: CASSLWIETYEQYF. The DNA for the CDR3 is TGCGCCAGCAGCTTGTGGATAGAGACCTACGAGCAGTACTTC. The chain couples TRBV5-1 to TRBJ2-7; D not certain. This CDR3 region has 14 residues. The V and J ends lost 1 base and 2 bases respectively, with 10 bases between them. Germline V CDR1 and CDR2: SGHRS, YFSETQ.

The V and J genes are TRBV5-5 and TRBJ1-3; TRBD1 is a possible D gene (5 bases). The CDR3 consists of 14 residues. Germline V CDR1 and CDR2: SGHKS, YYEKEE (reference sequence). Trimming removed 1 base from V and 3 bases from J, with 8 bases in between. For the CDR3, the DNA is TGTGCCAGCAGCTTGTACAGGAATGGAAACACCATATATTTT. This sequence encodes CASSLYRNGNTIYF.

Points on this clonotype: At one end, the junction sequence differs from germline, possibly due to a read error. The chain is built from TRBV6-2 or TRBV6-3 and TRBJ2-3, with a tentative D call TRBD2 (5 bases). This CDR3 region has 16 residues. Germline lookup yields CDR1 MNHEY and CDR2 SVGEGT. Written as DNA, the CDR3 is TGTGCCGGCAGCCCCCGGCGGCGGGCCGAGGGAGATACGCAGTATTTT. Protein: CAGSPRRRAEGDTQYF.

Details on this clonotype: A read error may explain this, as a much larger clone is one base away. V usage is TRBV29-1 and J usage is TRBJ2-5; 8 nucleotides match TRBD1. Germline V lookup: CDR1 SQVTM, CDR2 ANQGSEA. There are 12 residues in the CDR3. CDR3 amino acids: CGVGTGDGTQYF. CDR3 DNA: TGCGGCGTCGGGACAGGAGACGGGACCCAGTACTTC.

CDR3: CASSLSSWLGEQFF. In DNA, the CDR3 is TGTGCCAGCAGCTTAAGCAGCTGGCTAGGTGAGCAGTTCTTC. The rearrangement links TRBV7-2 to TRBJ2-1; D is undetermined. The CDR3 spans 14 residues. Between the trimmed V and J ends, which lost 2 bases and 9 bases, there was a span of 14 bases. Germline CDR1 SGHTA, CDR2 FQGNSA.

On this clonotype: A read error may produce the germline difference seen at one junction end. The chain combines TRBV7-7 with TRBJ2-5; D possibly corresponds to TRBD1 (5 bases). This CDR3 has 15 residues. The V gene's germline CDR1 is SSHAT and CDR2 FNYEAQ (reference sequence). CDR3 nucleotides: TGTGCTAGCAGCCGATCCCGACAGCTGCAAGAGACCCAGTACTTC. As protein: CASSRSRQLQETQYF.

This chain uses TRBV20-1 with TRBJ2-6; D uncertain. V was pared by 5 bases and J by 2 bases, with 7 bases between. CDR1 DFQATT and CDR2 SNEGSKA come from the germline V gene (reference sequence). The CDR3 has 13 amino acids. The DNA of the CDR3 is TGCAGTGCTGCTACCCCTGGGGCCAACGTCCTGACTTTC. Residues: CSAATPGANVLTF.

This clonotype was found a few times. The J gene is TRBJ2-7, the V gene TRBV20-1; TRBD1 matches at 8 bases. CDR1 is DFQATT and CDR2 is SNEGSKA in the germline V gene (reference sequence). The ends lost 2 bases at V and 3 bases at J; junction bases unmatched: 6. The CDR3 has 14 amino acids. The CDR3: CSARFDRGYYEQYF. The CDR3 DNA follows: TGCAGTGCTAGATTCGACAGGGGCTACTACGAGCAGTACTTC.

This clonotype turned up a few times. This chain joins TRBV4-3 and TRBJ2-1; a possible D gene is TRBD2 (6 bases). Between the trimmed V and J ends, which lost 4 bases and 6 bases, there was a span of 16 bases. CDR1 is LGHNA and CDR2 is YSLEER in the germline V gene. This CDR3 is 15 amino acids long. The CDR3 protein is CASSLTTGAFNEQFF. CDR3 nucleotides: TGCGCCAGCAGCCTCACGACGGGAGCTTTCAATGAGCAGTTCTTC.

The chain uses TRBV12-3 or TRBV12-4 and TRBJ2-1, with 11 positions matching TRBD2. V lost 0 bases, J lost 4 bases, and 2 bases stayed unmatched. The CDR3 spans 16 residues. CDR3 residues: CASSLALAGAYNEQFF. CDR3 bases: TGTGCCAGCAGTTTAGCACTAGCGGGGGCTTACAATGAGCAGTTCTTC.

The chain couples TRBV3-1 to TRBJ2-3; weak D call: TRBD1 (5 bases). CDR1 is LGHDT, CDR2 YNNKEL, per germline (reference sequence). The CDR3 length is 20 residues. V was shortened by 0 bases and J by 3 bases, with 25 bases between the two germline ends. This chain's CDR3 is CASSQDYVILGAEGTDTQYF. The CDR3 DNA follows: TGTGCCAGCAGCCAAGATTACGTCATCCTTGGGGCCGAAGGGACAGATACGCAGTATTTT.

The chain joins TRBV7-2 to TRBJ1-6, with TRBD1 identical over 9 bases. Germline V gives CDR1 SGHTA, CDR2 FQGNSA. The ends lost 1 base at V and 7 bases at J; junction bases unmatched: 2. The CDR3 totals 15 residues. DNA of the CDR3: TGTGCCAGCAGCTTAGTAGGGACAGGGAATTCACCCCTCCACTTT. Residues: CASSLVGTGNSPLHF.

Comments on this clonotype: Since a much larger clone is just one base distant, this may be a read error. The CDR3 region has the DNA TGCAGCGTTGGGCCCGGGTTTGGCTACACCTTC. Translated: CSVGPGFGYTF. This chain uses TRBV29-1 with TRBJ1-2; D ambiguous. Germline loops: CDR1 SQVTM, CDR2 ANQGSEA. Trimming removed 4 bases from V and 7 bases from J, with 10 bases in between. There are 11 residues in the CDR3.